One T cell receptor (beta chain) is described in this entry. The data were taken from a study of blood T cell repertoires in COVID-19. Study context: Samples of COVID-19 (acute and convalescent) were obtained from the United States, Italy and Spain.

CDR3 length: 13 residues. Trimming at V came to 9 bases and at J to 4 bases, leaving 5 bases not matched to a gene. In germline, CDR1 is SNHLY, CDR2 FYNNEI. The assay was immunoSEQ multiplex PCR, and TCRdb's table has in-frame clones only and misses some. The table lists about 180,000 clones, 88% of them singletons. The sequenced sample consisted of peripheral blood. The chain is built from TRBV2 and TRBJ1-1; 10 bases match TRBD1. The TCR comes from a woman aged 25 to 39 with acute or convalescent COVID-19. CDR3 sequence reads: CASHRTGGTEAFF. CDR3 DNA sequence: TGTGCCAGTCACAGGACAGGGGGCACTGAAGCTTTCTTT.